The rows below give T cell receptor beta chains drawn from one sample of a study of blood T cell repertoires in COVID-19. TCRdb's table, derived via immunoSEQ multiplex PCR, lists solely in-frame clones and lacks some. The table includes 280,000 or so clones, less than 85% detected once. Sequenced material: PBMCs or T cells enriched from blood (not recorded which). Every receptor here comes from a woman aged 45-65 years who had recovered from COVID-19. The CDR3 runs from the conserved cysteine through the conserved F or W. Each record gives: D gene, J gene, V gene, clone size, CDR3 protein, CDR3 DNA. D genes are given only for firm matches. Size is stated for part of the rows, as once, few or many counts, or as a class when the clone is expanded.

TRBD1 | TRBJ1-4 | TRBV2 | NA | CASSRQGGNEKLFF | TGTGCCAGCAGTCGACAGGGGGGTAATGAAAAACTGTTTTTT
TRBD1 | TRBJ1-2 | TRBV29-1 | NA | CSVDRGPGYGYTF | TGCAGCGTTGACAGGGGGCCTGGCTATGGCTACACCTTC
TRBD1 | TRBJ1-5 | TRBV7-9 | NA | CASSPARQGQPQHF | TGTGCCAGCAGCCCGGCCAGACAGGGCCAGCCCCAGCATTTT
TRBD1 | TRBJ1-5 | TRBV7-2 | NA | CASSSGTGVQPQHF | TGTGCCAGCAGCTCAGGGACAGGGGTGCAGCCCCAGCATTTT
TRBD1 | TRBJ1-1 | TRBV3-1/TRBV3-2 | NA | CASTKGGQGPTEAFF | TGTGCCAGCACCAAAGGGGGACAGGGGCCTACTGAAGCTTTCTTT
NA | TRBJ2-6 | TRBV15 | NA | CATSRDFTQANVLTF | TGTGCCACCAGCAGAGATTTTACACAGGCCAACGTCCTGACTTTC
TRBD1 | TRBJ1-2 | TRBV9 | once | CASGRDRFSYGYTF | TGTGCCAGCGGCCGGGACAGGTTCAGCTATGGCTACACCTTC
NA | TRBJ1-2 | TRBV7-9 | NA | CASSRTDRIYGYTF | TGTGCCAGCAGCCGGACAGATAGAATTTATGGCTACACCTTC
NA | TRBJ1-1 | TRBV10-2 | NA | CASSEGRGRLSF | TGCGCCAGCAGTGAAGGACGGGGGAGGCTATCCTTT
NA | TRBJ2-3 | TRBV18 | NA | CASSPPRIGTDTQYF | TGTGCCAGCTCACCACCGAGGATAGGTACAGATACGCAGTATTTT
NA | TRBJ1-1 | TRBV9 | few | CASSVDSAFTEAFF | TGTGCCAGCAGCGTCGACAGCGCCTTCACTGAAGCTTTCTTT
TRBD1 | TRBJ2-1 | TRBV29-1 | NA | CSVGQGNNEQFF | TGCAGCGTGGGACAGGGGAACAATGAGCAGTTCTTC
NA | TRBJ1-1 | TRBV6-5 | NA | CASSGDTEAFF | TGTGCCAGCAGCGGGGACACTGAAGCTTTCTTT
NA | TRBJ2-5 | TRBV5-1 | NA | CASSNIQETQYF | TGCGCCAGCAGCAACATCCAAGAGACCCAGTACTTC
TRBD1 | TRBJ1-5 | TRBV7-2 | many | CASSLFPTGDQPQHF | TGTGCCAGCAGCTTATTCCCCACAGGGGATCAGCCCCAGCATTTT
NA | TRBJ2-7 | TRBV7-9 | NA | CASSLEGGYSVEQYF | TGTGCCAGCAGCTTAGAGGGGGGGTATTCGGTTGAGCAGTACTTC
TRBD1 | TRBJ1-3 | TRBV28 | NA | CASSLYQGQPSGNTIYF | TGTGCCAGCAGTTTATATCAGGGACAGCCGTCTGGAAACACCATATATTTT
TRBD2 | TRBJ2-1 | TRBV30 | once | CALTSGPYNEQFF | TGTGCCCTGACTAGCGGGCCCTACAATGAGCAGTTCTTC
NA | TRBJ2-5 | TRBV21-1 | few | CASSKLQETQYF | TGTGCCAGCAGCAAGCTACAGGAGACCCAGTACTTC
NA | TRBJ1-4 | TRBV21-1 | NA | CASKTDRPNEKLFF | TGTGCCAGCAAAACCGACAGGCCGAATGAAAAACTGTTTTTT
NA | TRBJ1-2 | TRBV6-5 | once | CASKKAREVYYGYTF | TGTGCCAGCAAGAAGGCCAGGGAAGTGTACTATGGCTACACCTTC
TRBD2 | TRBJ2-7 | TRBV5-8 | NA | CASSLASGTSYEQYF | TGTGCCAGCAGCTTGGCTAGCGGGACATCCTACGAGCAGTACTTC
TRBD1 | TRBJ1-4 | TRBV9 | NA | CASSARDSSNEKLFF | TGTGCCAGCAGCGCGAGGGACAGTTCTAATGAAAAACTGTTTTTT
NA | TRBJ1-2 | TRBV6-5 | NA | CASINRAGYGYTF | TGTGCCAGCATTAATCGGGCGGGGTATGGCTACACCTTC
NA | TRBJ2-5 | TRBV2 | NA | CASSARLTETQYF | TGTGCCAGCAGTGCGCGGCTCACAGAGACCCAGTACTTC
TRBD2 | TRBJ2-3 | TRBV7-9 | NA | CASSPRGSGSEDTQYF | TGTGCCAGCAGCCCCCGCGGTAGCGGGAGTGAAGATACGCAGTATTTT
NA | TRBJ1-4 | TRBV5-1 | NA | CASSLGQTQNEKLFF | TGCGCCAGCAGCTTGGGACAGACCCAGAATGAAAAACTGTTTTTT
TRBD1 | TRBJ2-1 | TRBV4-3 | NA | CASSQEDRAYNEQFF | TGCGCCAGCAGCCAGGAGGACAGGGCCTACAATGAGCAGTTCTTC
TRBD2 | TRBJ2-7 | TRBV19 | NA | CASSRLAGGAYEQYF | TGTGCCAGTAGCCGGCTAGCGGGGGGCGCCTACGAGCAGTACTTC
TRBD2 | TRBJ2-2 | TRBV13 | NA | CASSKGPSGTGELFF | TGTGCCAGCAGCAAAGGTCCTAGCGGCACCGGGGAGCTGTTTTTT
NA | TRBJ2-4 | TRBV7-2 | NA | CASSLWDSEAKNIQYF | TGTGCCAGCAGCTTGTGGGATAGCGAAGCCAAAAACATTCAGTACTTC
NA | TRBJ1-5 | TRBV30 | NA | CALQQSNQPQHF | TGTGCCTTACAACAGAGCAATCAGCCCCAGCATTTT
TRBD1 | TRBJ1-4 | TRBV19 | NA | CASSMEQGNNEKLFF | TGTGCCAGTAGTATGGAACAGGGGAATAATGAAAAACTGTTTTTT
NA | TRBJ2-7 | TRBV18 | NA | CASSPGLSYEQYF | TGTGCCAGCTCGCCAGGGCTATCCTACGAGCAGTACTTC
NA | TRBJ2-7 | TRBV19 | NA | CASMLGGEQYF | TGTGCCAGTATGTTGGGGGGCGAGCAGTACTTC
NA | TRBJ2-7 | TRBV28 | NA | CASSLYGGSSYEQYF | TGTGCCAGCAGTTTATATGGGGGGAGCTCCTACGAGCAGTACTTC
TRBD1 | TRBJ1-2 | TRBV5-1 | NA | CASSSDRGLRYTF | TGCGCCAGCAGCTCCGACAGGGGCCTACGCTACACCTTC
NA | TRBJ1-6 | TRBV11-2 | NA | CASSLVISGLYNSPLHF | TGTGCCAGCAGCTTAGTTATTTCAGGGTTGTATAATTCACCCCTCCACTTT
NA | TRBJ1-1 | TRBV3-1/TRBV3-2 | NA | CASSRGKDTEAFF | TGTGCCAGCAGCAGGGGGAAGGACACTGAAGCTTTCTTT
TRBD2 | TRBJ2-5 | TRBV19 | NA | CASSIRSGGSLETQYF | TGTGCCAGTAGTATCCGTAGCGGGGGGTCATTGGAGACCCAGTACTTC
NA | TRBJ1-5 | TRBV7-2 | NA | CASSISSGGEQPQHF | TGTGCCAGCAGCATTTCTAGCGGGGGGGAGCAGCCCCAGCATTTT
NA | TRBJ1-1 | TRBV10-2 | NA | CASSEMTNTEAFF | TGCGCCAGCAGTGAGATGACAAACACTGAAGCTTTCTTT
TRBD1 | TRBJ1-6 | TRBV5-6 | NA | CASSPPPQGGGSPLHF | TGTGCCAGCAGCCCGCCCCCCCAAGGGGGCGGCTCACCCCTCCACTTT
NA | TRBJ2-5 | TRBV7-9 | NA | CASSHNDRQETQYF | TGTGCCAGCAGCCACAACGACAGACAAGAGACCCAGTACTTC
NA | TRBJ2-1 | TRBV18 | NA | CASSPQAGALDNEQFF | TGTGCCAGCTCACCACAGGCGGGGGCCCTTGACAATGAGCAGTTCTTC
TRBD1 | TRBJ2-5 | TRBV19 | once | CASSTTGTGRRFQETQYF | TGTGCCAGTAGTACGACCGGGACAGGGAGACGATTTCAAGAGACCCAGTACTTC
NA | TRBJ2-3 | TRBV2 | NA | CASSDSTSGPSTDTQYF | TGTGCCAGCAGTGATTCAACCAGCGGTCCTAGCACAGATACGCAGTATTTT
NA | TRBJ1-6 | TRBV27 | NA | CASSLLQGLKSPLHF | TGTGCCAGCAGCCTACTACAGGGTTTAAAATCACCCCTCCACTTT
NA | TRBJ1-6 | TRBV6-1 | NA | CASRSQLPGNSPLHF | TGTGCCAGCAGATCCCAACTCCCGGGGAATTCACCCCTCCACTTT
TRBD1 | TRBJ1-5 | TRBV19 | NA | CASRDSNQPQHF | TGTGCCAGTCGGGACAGTAATCAGCCCCAGCATTTT
NA | TRBJ1-2 | TRBV4-1 | NA | CASSQDRGTGYYGYTF | TGCGCCAGCAGCCAGGACCGCGGAACAGGGTACTATGGCTACACCTTC
TRBD1 | TRBJ2-3 | TRBV7-3 | NA | CASSLGRGQGLGDTQYF | TGTGCCAGCAGCTTAGGTAGGGGACAGGGTTTAGGAGATACGCAGTATTTT
TRBD1 | TRBJ2-2 | TRBV19 | once | CASSIVGQLTNTGELFF | TGTGCCAGTAGTATAGTGGGACAGTTGACGAACACCGGGGAGCTGTTTTTT
TRBD1 | TRBJ2-7 | TRBV7-2 | NA | CASSLAYRGEYEQYF | TGTGCCAGCAGCTTAGCTTACAGGGGGGAATACGAGCAGTACTTC
TRBD1 | TRBJ2-2 | TRBV6-5 | NA | CASKRTGANTGELFF | TGTGCCAGCAAGAGGACAGGGGCTAACACCGGGGAGCTGTTTTTT